These 2 T cell receptor beta chains were sequenced from one sample in a study of Graves' ophthalmopathy and Graves' hyperthyroidism (dated by TCRdb to the late 2010s). The sample was run on an Illumina HiSeq 2000. For repertoire sequencing, TCR beta CDR3 regions were amplified from RNA transcripts. A first-round RT-PCR used HTBI primers with the Qiagen OneStep RT-PCR kit, followed by a second-round multiplex PCR, size selection and purification. TCRdb reworked the public reads: Q25 trimming with fastp, MiXCR clone assembly, productive beta chains retained. Rows with one shared CDR3 protein collapse into an entry with the most common genes and DNA. The sample data list around 400,000 distinct CDR3 sequences, and under 25% of these were observed just once. Roughly 3.2% of the sample belongs to the ten largest clones. Specimen: peripheral blood. Every receptor here comes from a woman between 18 and 29 years old with stable Graves' hyperthyroidism. Donor details come from another sample of the same person, matched by shared clones.

This clonotype was seen ten or more times. The V call is TRBV6-1, the J call TRBJ1-6; no definite D call. Germline V gene sequence: CDR1 MNHNS, CDR2 SASEGT. This CDR3 spans 9 amino acids. Trimming removed 8 bases from V and 11 bases from J, with 4 bases in between. DNA for the CDR3: TGTGCCAGCTCGCCACCCCTCCACTTT. Protein product: CASSPPLHF.

This clonotype appeared many times. This sequence joins TRBV15 and TRBJ1-6; D ambiguous. CDR1 LNHNV and CDR2 YYDKDF come from the germline V gene (reference sequence). The germline V and J ends were trimmed by 2 bases and 6 bases, with 5 bases remaining between them. The CDR3 contains 13 residues. The CDR3 sequence: CATSRSLNSPLHF. CDR3 bases: TGTGCCACCAGCAGAAGTCTTAATTCACCCCTCCACTTT. The full variable domain, in which reference TRBV15 and TRBJ1-6 provide the parts outside the CDR3, is DAMVIQNPRYQVTQFGKPVTLSCSQTLNHNVMYWYQQKSSQAPKLLFHYYDKDFNNEADTPDNFQSRRPNTSFCFLDIRSPGLGDTAMYLCATSRSLNSPLHFGNGTRLTVT.